This TCR beta chain was sequenced in a study of blood T cell repertoires in COVID-19. Study information: Acute and convalescent COVID-19 samples came from the United States, Italy and Spain. T cells, B-cell-depleted T cells, or PBMCs supplied cDNA or gDNA.

V was clipped by 0 bases and J by 0 bases, with 5 bases between them. CDR3 length: 14 residues. Germline CDR1 SGHTA, CDR2 FQGNSA. Per the study methods: Scientists estimated how many nucleated cells there were by amplifying reference gene primers. This table comes from immunoSEQ multiplex PCR, and its TCRdb copy is limited to in-frame clones, with some not included. For V, J and clone size, that table is used; D and trimming come from the DNA. The data hold approximately 200,000 clones, with about 87% observed a single time. This TCR was sampled from a man aged 70-80 years with acute or convalescent COVID-19. Sequenced input: peripheral blood. V usage is TRBV7-2 and J usage is TRBJ1-2; D call uncertain. In DNA, the CDR3 is TGTGCCAGCAGCTTAGCCGTAACTAACTATGGCTACACCTTC. This encodes CASSLAVTNYGYTF.